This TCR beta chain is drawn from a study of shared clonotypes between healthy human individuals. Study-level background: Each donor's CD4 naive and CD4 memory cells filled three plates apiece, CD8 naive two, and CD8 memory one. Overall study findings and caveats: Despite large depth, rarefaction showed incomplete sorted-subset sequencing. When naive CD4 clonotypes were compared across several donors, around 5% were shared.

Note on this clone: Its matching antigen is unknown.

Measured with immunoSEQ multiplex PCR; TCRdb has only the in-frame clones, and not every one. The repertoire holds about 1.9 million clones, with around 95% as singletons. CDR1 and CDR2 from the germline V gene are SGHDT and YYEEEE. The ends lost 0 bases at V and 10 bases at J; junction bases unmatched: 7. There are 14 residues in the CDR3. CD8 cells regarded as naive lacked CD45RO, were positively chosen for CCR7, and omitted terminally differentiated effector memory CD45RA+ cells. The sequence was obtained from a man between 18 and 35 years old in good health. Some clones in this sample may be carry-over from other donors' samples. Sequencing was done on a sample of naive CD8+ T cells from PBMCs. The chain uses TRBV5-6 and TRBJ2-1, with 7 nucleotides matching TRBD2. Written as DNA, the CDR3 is TGTGCCAGCAGCTTGGCCGGACTAGTGGGGGAGCAGTTCTTC. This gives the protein CASSLAGLVGEQFF. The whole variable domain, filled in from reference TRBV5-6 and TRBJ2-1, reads DAGVTQSPTHLIKTRGQQVTLRCSPKSGHDTVSWYQQALGQGPQFIFQYYEEEERQRGNFPDRFSGHQFPNYSSELNVNALLLGDSALYLCASSLAGLVGEQFFGPGTRLTVL.